Listed below are T cell receptor beta chains from one sample, sequenced in a study of OX40 agonist ivuxolimab in advanced cancers. TCRdb keeps only in-frame clones here, not all; method: immunoSEQ multiplex PCR. The table lists approximately 59,000 clones, approximately 80% of them singletons. This sample comprised CD4+ or CD8+ T cells sorted from blood, obtained in a trial of the OX40 agonist ivuxolimab. The receptors derive from an adult with an advanced solid tumor such as melanoma, head and neck, liver or kidney cancer. The CDR3 runs from the conserved cysteine through the conserved F or W. The D gene is left open where the match is weak. For some rows the clone size is stated as once, few or many, or as a class when expanded; others skip it.

abundance,len,v_gene,j_gene,d_gene,CDR3aa,CDR3nt
.,13,TRBV6-5,TRBJ2-5,TRBD1,CASSRRQGETQYF,TGTGCCAGCAGCCGACGACAGGGGGAGACCCAGTACTTC
few,17,TRBV5-4,TRBJ2-1,.,CASSPGQGGVLGKEQFF,TGTGCCAGCAGCCCGGGACAAGGGGGGGTTTTGGGTAAAGAGCAGTTCTTC
.,15,TRBV7-9,TRBJ1-1,.,CASSLASWRNTEAFF,TGTGCCAGCAGCTTAGCTTCCTGGAGGAACACTGAAGCTTTCTTT
.,13,TRBV30,TRBJ2-7,.,CAFERASSYEQYF,TGTGCCTTCGAAAGGGCTAGCTCCTACGAGCAGTACTTC
few,14,TRBV11-2,TRBJ2-3,TRBD2,CASSFGLASDTQYF,TGTGCCAGCAGCTTTGGACTAGCGTCTGATACGCAGTATTTT
.,15,TRBV28,TRBJ1-1,TRBD1,CASRKHGTANTEAFF,TGTGCCAGCAGAAAACACGGGACAGCGAACACTGAAGCTTTCTTT
.,15,TRBV5-4,TRBJ2-2,TRBD2,CASSLKGGSTGELFF,TGTGCCAGCAGTCTGAAGGGAGGGAGCACCGGGGAGCTGTTTTTT
.,15,TRBV7-2,TRBJ2-1,TRBD2,CASSLGGLALDEQFF,TGTGCCAGCAGCTTAGGGGGACTAGCGCTGGATGAGCAGTTCTTC
.,15,TRBV4-2,TRBJ2-5,.,CASSQEYTTQETQYF,TGTGCCAGCAGCCAAGAGTATACAACCCAAGAGACCCAGTACTTC
.,14,TRBV18,TRBJ2-7,TRBD2,CASSPKGGRGEQYF,TGTGCCAGCTCTCCGAAGGGCGGGAGGGGTGAGCAGTACTTC
.,14,TRBV30,TRBJ2-3,TRBD1,CAYRDRGRTDTQYF,TGTGCCTACCGGGACAGGGGCCGCACAGATACGCAGTATTTT
few,14,TRBV7-2,TRBJ1-2,.,CASSLDGQIYGYTF,TGTGCCAGCAGCTTAGACGGACAGATTTATGGCTACACCTTC
once,13,TRBV28,TRBJ2-4,.,CASSLAGANIQYF,TGTGCCAGCAGTTTAGCAGGGGCGAACATTCAGTACTTC
.,11,TRBV12-2,TRBJ2-7,.,CASRLVGEQYF,TGTGCAAGTCGCTTAGTGGGCGAGCAGTACTTC
.,17,TRBV11-2,TRBJ2-7,TRBD2,CASSLALAGGPNYEQYF,TGTGCCAGCAGCTTAGCACTAGCGGGAGGGCCAAACTACGAGCAGTACTTC
once,15,TRBV5-4,TRBJ2-7,.,CASSQEQYETNEQYF,TGTGCCAGCAGCCAAGAACAGTATGAAACGAACGAGCAGTACTTC
.,16,TRBV15,TRBJ2-1,TRBD1,CATLRTPGQGYNEQFF,TGTGCCACCCTGCGGACACCGGGACAGGGCTACAATGAGCAGTTCTTC
.,14,TRBV5-1,TRBJ2-3,.,CASSFGVNPDTQYF,TGCGCCAGCAGCTTCGGGGTAAACCCAGATACGCAGTATTTT
.,13,TRBV28,TRBJ2-7,.,CASRRSGSYEQYF,TGTGCCAGCAGGCGGAGTGGATCCTACGAGCAGTACTTC
few,15,TRBV28,TRBJ2-1,TRBD1,CASRPWDRFNNEQFF,TGTGCCAGCAGACCCTGGGACAGGTTCAACAATGAGCAGTTCTTC
few,10,TRBV10-2,TRBJ2-7,.,CATQSGEQYF,TGCGCCACCCAGTCCGGCGAGCAGTACTTC
.,15,TRBV19,TRBJ2-1,TRBD2,CASNSGRAPMTEQFF,TGTGCCAGTAACAGCGGGAGGGCCCCTATGACTGAGCAGTTCTTC
.,14,TRBV19,TRBJ1-1,TRBD1,CASSIGARTGEAFF,TGTGCCAGTAGTATAGGGGCGCGGACAGGTGAAGCTTTCTTT
.,16,TRBV19,TRBJ2-1,.,CASSPPPEKGIDEQFF,TGTGCCAGTAGTCCCCCACCTGAAAAGGGGATAGATGAGCAGTTCTTC
.,15,TRBV27,TRBJ1-2,TRBD1,CASSSPGQGERGYTF,TGTGCCAGCAGTTCCCCGGGACAGGGAGAGAGAGGCTACACCTTC
.,15,TRBV4-3,TRBJ2-1,TRBD2,CASSSGTTNYNEQFF,TGCGCCAGCAGTTCCGGGACTACCAATTACAATGAGCAGTTCTTC
.,14,TRBV18,TRBJ1-2,.,CASSPTQGTVGYTF,TGTGCCAGCTCACCAACCCAGGGGACGGTTGGCTACACCTTC